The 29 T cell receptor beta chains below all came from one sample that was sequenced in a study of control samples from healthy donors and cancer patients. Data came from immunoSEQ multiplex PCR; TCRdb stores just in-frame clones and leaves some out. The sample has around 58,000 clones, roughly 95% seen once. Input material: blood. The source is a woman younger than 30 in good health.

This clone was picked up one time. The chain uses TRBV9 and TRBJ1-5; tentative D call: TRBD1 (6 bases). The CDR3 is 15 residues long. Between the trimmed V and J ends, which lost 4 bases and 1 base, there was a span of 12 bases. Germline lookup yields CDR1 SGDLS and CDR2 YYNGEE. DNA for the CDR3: TGTGCCAGCAGCAGAAAAGGGGGGAGCAATCAGCCCCAGCATTTT. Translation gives CASSRKGGSNQPQHF.

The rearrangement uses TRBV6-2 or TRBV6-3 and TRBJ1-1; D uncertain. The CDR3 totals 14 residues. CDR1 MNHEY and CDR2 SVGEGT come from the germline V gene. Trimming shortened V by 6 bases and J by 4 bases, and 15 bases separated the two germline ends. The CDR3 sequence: CASSPSVESTEAFF. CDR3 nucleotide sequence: TGTGCCAGCAGCCCTTCGGTGGAGAGCACTGAAGCTTTCTTT.

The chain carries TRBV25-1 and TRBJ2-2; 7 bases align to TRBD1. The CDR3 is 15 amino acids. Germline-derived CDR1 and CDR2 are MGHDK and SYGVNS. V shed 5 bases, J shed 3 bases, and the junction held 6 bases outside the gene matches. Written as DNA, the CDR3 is TGTGCCAGCAGTAGCGTCAGGGGGTACACCGGGGAGCTGTTTTTT. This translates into CASSSVRGYTGELFF.

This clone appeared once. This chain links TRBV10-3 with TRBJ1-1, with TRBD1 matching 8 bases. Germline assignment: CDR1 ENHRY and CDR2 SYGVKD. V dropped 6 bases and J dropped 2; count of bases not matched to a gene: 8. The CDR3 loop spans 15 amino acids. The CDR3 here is CAIRSSGTGNTEAFF. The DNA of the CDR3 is TGTGCCATCAGGAGCTCCGGGACAGGCAACACTGAAGCTTTCTTT.

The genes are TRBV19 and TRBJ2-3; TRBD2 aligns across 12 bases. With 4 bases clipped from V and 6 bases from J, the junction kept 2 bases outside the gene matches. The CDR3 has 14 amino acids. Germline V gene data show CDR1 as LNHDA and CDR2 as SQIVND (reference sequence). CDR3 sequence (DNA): TGTGCCAGTAGTAGGACTAGCGGGGTGGATACGCAGTATTTT. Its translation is CASSRTSGVDTQYF.

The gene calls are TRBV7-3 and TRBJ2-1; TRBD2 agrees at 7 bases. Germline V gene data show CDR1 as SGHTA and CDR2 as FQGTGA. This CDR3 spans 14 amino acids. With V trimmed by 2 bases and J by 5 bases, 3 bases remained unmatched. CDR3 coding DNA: TGTGCCAGCAGCTTATACGGGGGGAACAATGAGCAGTTCTTC. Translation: CASSLYGGNNEQFF.

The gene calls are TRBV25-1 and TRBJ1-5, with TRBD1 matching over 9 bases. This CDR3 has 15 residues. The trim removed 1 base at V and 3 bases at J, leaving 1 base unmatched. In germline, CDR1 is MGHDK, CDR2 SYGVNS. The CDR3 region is CASSEWDRVNQPQHF. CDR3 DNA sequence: TGTGCCAGCAGTGAATGGGACAGGGTCAATCAGCCCCAGCATTTT.

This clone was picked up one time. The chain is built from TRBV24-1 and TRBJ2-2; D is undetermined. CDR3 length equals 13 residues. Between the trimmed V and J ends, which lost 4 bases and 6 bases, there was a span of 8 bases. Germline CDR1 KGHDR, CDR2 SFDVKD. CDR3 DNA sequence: TGTGCCACCAGTGACGAGGTGGCCGGGGAGCTGTTTTTT. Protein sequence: CATSDEVAGELFF.

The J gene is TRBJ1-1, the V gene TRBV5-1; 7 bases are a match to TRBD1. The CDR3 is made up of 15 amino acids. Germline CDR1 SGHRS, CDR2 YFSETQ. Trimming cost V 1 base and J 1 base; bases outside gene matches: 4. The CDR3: CASSLSAGGNTEAFF. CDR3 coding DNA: TGCGCCAGCAGCTTGTCGGCAGGGGGGAACACTGAAGCTTTCTTT.

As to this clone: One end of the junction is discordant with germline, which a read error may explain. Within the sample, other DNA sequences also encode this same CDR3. CDR3 in DNA: TGCGCCAGCAGCTGGGATAAAAACACTGAAGCTTTCTTT. It translates to CASSWDKNTEAFF. J is TRBJ1-1 and V is TRBV7-3; D not certain. Germline loops: CDR1 SGHTA, CDR2 FQGTGA. This CDR3 contains 13 residues.

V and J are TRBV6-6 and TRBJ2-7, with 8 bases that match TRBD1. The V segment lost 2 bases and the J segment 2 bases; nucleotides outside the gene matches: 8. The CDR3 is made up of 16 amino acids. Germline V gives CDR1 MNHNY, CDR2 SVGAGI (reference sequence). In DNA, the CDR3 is TGTGCCAGCAGTTACGGACAGGGAGAGGAGACCTACGAGCAGTACTTC. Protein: CASSYGQGEETYEQYF.

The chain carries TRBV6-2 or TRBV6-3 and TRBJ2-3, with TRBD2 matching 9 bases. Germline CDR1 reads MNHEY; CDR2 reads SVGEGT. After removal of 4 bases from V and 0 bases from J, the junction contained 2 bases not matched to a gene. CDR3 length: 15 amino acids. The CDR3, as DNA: TGTGCCAGCAGTTCCGGGACTAGCAGCACAGATACGCAGTATTTT. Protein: CASSSGTSSTDTQYF.

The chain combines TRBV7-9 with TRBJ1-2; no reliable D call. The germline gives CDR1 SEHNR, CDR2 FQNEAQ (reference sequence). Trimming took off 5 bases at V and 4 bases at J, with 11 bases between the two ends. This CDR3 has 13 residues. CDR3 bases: TGTGCCAGCAGCCCCGGGGAGTTCTATGGCTACACCTTC. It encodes CASSPGEFYGYTF.

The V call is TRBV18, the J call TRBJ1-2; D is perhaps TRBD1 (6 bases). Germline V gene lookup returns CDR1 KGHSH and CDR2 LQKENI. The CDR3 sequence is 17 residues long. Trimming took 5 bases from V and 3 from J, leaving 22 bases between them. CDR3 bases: TGTGCCAGCTCAGGAGCTTTAATTTGGACAGACGACTATGGCTACACCTTC. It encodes CASSGALIWTDDYGYTF.

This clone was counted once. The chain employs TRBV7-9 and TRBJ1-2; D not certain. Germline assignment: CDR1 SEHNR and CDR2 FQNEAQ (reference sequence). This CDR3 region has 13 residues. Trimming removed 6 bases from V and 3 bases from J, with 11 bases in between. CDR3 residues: CASSSQVDYGYTF. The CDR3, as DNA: TGTGCCAGCAGTTCCCAGGTGGACTATGGCTACACCTTC.

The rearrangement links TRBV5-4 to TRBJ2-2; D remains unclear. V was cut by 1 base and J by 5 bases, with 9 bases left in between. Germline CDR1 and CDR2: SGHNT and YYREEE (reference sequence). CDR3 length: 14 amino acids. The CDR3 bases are TGTGCCAGCAGCTTGACGGTTCCTACCGGGGAGCTGTTTTTT. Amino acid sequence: CASSLTVPTGELFF.

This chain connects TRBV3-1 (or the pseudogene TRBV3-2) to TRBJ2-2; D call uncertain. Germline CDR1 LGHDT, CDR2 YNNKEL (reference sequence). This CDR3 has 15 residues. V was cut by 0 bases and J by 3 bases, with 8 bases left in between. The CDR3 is CASSQDGRYTGELFF. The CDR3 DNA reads TGTGCCAGCAGCCAAGATGGACGGTACACCGGGGAGCTGTTTTTT.

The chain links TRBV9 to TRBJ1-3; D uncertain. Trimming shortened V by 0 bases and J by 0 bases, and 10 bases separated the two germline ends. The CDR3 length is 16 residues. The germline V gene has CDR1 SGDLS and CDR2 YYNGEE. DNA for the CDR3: TGTGCCAGCAGCGTAGTTGGGAGGATCTCTGGAAACACCATATATTTT. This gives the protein CASSVVGRISGNTIYF.

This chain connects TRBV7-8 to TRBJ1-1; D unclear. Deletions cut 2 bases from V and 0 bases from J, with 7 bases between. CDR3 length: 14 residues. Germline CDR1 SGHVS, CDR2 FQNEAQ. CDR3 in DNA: TGTGCCAGCAGCTTATGGGGTGTGAACACTGAAGCTTTCTTT. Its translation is CASSLWGVNTEAFF.

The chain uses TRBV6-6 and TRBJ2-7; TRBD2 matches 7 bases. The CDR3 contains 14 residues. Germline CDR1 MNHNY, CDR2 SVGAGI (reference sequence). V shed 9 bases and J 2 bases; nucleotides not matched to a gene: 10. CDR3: CASSPGEGPYEQYF. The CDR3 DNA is TGTGCCAGTAGCCCTGGGGAGGGCCCCTACGAGCAGTACTTC.

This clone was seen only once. The CDR3 protein is CASSSDWGSYNEQFF. The CDR3, as DNA: TGTGCCAGCAGCTCTGATTGGGGGTCCTACAATGAGCAGTTCTTC. The chain links TRBV7-9 to TRBJ2-1; D is tentatively TRBD1 or TRBD2 (5 bases each). The V and J ends lost 4 bases and 1 base respectively, with 11 bases between them. The CDR3 extends over 15 amino acids. Germline lookup yields CDR1 SEHNR and CDR2 FQNEAQ (reference sequence).

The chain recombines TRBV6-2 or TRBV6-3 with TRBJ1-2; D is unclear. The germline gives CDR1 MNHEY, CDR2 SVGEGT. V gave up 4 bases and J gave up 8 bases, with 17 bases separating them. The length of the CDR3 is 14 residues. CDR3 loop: CASSSGSSWKGYTF. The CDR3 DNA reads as TGTGCCAGCAGTTCAGGCTCTTCCTGGAAAGGCTACACCTTC.

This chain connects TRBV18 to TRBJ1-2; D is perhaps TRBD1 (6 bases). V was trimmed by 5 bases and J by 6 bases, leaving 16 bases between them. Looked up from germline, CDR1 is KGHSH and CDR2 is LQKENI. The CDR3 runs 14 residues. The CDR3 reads CASSYDRGRDGYTF. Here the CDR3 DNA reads TGTGCCAGCTCATACGACCGGGGGCGGGATGGCTACACCTTC.

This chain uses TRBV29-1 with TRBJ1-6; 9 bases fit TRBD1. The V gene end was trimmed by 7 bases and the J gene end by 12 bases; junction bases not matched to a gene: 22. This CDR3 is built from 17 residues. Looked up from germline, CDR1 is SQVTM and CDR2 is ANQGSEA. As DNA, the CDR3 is TGCAGCGCCGACGGGACAGGGTACCCCTTCCCCCACTTACCCCTCCACTTT. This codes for CSADGTGYPFPHLPLHF.

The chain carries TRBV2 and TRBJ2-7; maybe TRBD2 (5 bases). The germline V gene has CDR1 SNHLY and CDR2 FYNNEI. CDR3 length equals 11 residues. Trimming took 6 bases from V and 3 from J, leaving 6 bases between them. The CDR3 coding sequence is TGTGCCAGCAGGGCGGGCTACGAGCAGTACTTC. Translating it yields CASRAGYEQYF.

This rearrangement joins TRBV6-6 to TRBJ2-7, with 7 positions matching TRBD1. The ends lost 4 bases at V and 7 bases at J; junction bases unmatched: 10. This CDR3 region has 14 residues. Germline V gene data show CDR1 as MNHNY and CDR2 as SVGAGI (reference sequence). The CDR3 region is CASSFTLGQPEQYF. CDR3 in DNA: TGTGCCAGCAGTTTCACATTGGGACAGCCTGAGCAGTACTTC.

CDR3 loop: CASSFSHGTEAFF. In DNA, the CDR3 is TGTGCCAGCAGTTTTTCCCACGGCACTGAAGCTTTCTTT. The V gene is TRBV12-3 or TRBV12-4, the J gene TRBJ1-1; D is undetermined. CDR3 length: 13 residues. V was cut by 3 bases and J by 4 bases, with 9 bases left in between.

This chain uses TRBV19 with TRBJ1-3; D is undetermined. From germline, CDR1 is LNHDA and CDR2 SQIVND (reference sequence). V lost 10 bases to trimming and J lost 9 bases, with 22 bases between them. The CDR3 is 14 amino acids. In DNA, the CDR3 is TGTGCCACCCTAAAGAAGGCAGGTCGGGGCACCATATATTTT. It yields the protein CATLKKAGRGTIYF. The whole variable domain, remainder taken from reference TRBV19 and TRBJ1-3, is DGGITQSPKYLFRKEGQNVTLSCEQNLNHDAMYWYRQDPGQGLRLIYYSQIVNDFQKGDIAEGYSVSREKKESFPLTVTSAQKNPTAFYLCATLKKAGRGTIYFGEGSWLTVV.

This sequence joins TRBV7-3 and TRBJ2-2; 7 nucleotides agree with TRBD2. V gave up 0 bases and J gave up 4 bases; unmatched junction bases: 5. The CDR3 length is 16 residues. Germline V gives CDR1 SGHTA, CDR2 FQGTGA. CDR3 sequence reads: CASSLTAGGSTGELFF. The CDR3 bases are TGTGCCAGCAGCTTAACAGCCGGGGGGAGCACCGGGGAGCTGTTTTTT.